A selection of T cell receptor beta chains follows, all from one sample in a study of blood T cell repertoires in COVID-19. Data came from immunoSEQ multiplex PCR; TCRdb stores just in-frame clones and leaves some out. Altogether roughly 500,000 clones are present, around 85% being singletons, with the ten largest covering around 8%. Sequencing was done on a sample of PBMCs or T cells enriched from blood (not recorded which). The receptors here all came from a woman aged 55-69 years who had recovered from COVID-19. The CDR3 runs from the conserved cysteine through the conserved F or W. Each record gives: D gene, V gene, J gene, CDR3 protein. The D gene is left open where the match is weak.

TRBD1	TRBV28	TRBJ1-4	CASSLVQGASEKLFF
TRBD1	TRBV5-1	TRBJ1-4	CASSPGTGATNEKLFF
TRBD1	TRBV13	TRBJ1-6	CASSLFRDRVSSPLHF
-	TRBV10-3	TRBJ1-6	CAISGGGGNNSPLHF
-	TRBV19	TRBJ1-4	CASKAAPVEEKLFF
TRBD2	TRBV7-2	TRBJ2-5	CASSLGGGAKTQYF
-	TRBV4-1	TRBJ2-6	CASRSLSGANVLTF
-	TRBV2	TRBJ2-1	CASSELRLSYNEQFF
-	TRBV3-1/TRBV3-2	TRBJ2-3	CASSQTSLGTQYF
-	TRBV9	TRBJ2-2	CASSPQGGGELFF
-	TRBV10-1	TRBJ2-2	CASSAGSKAGELFF
-	TRBV27	TRBJ1-1	CASSRPGNTEAFF
-	TRBV27	TRBJ2-6	CASRYRVAGANVLTF
TRBD1	TRBV30	TRBJ2-1	CAWSRGGPYNEQFF
-	TRBV5-6	TRBJ2-1	CASSLDREEKNEQFF
-	TRBV23-1	TRBJ1-5	CASSLLTGSGQPQHF
-	TRBV4-1	TRBJ2-1	CASSQWAGAYNEQFF
TRBD1	TRBV11-2	TRBJ1-4	CASSFSGGREKLFF
TRBD1	TRBV2	TRBJ1-3	CASSLTGTGGAGNTIYF
TRBD2	TRBV10-1	TRBJ2-1	CASSGTRSPNEQFF
TRBD2	TRBV11-3	TRBJ2-1	CASSPGASGGAHEQFF
-	TRBV6-5	TRBJ1-6	CASSYYLGGNSPLHF
TRBD1	TRBV27	TRBJ1-5	CASSPDRGNQPQHF
-	TRBV19	TRBJ2-7	CASSPARTLAYEQYF
-	TRBV10-2	TRBJ2-2	CASSVRGNAGELFF
TRBD1	TRBV19	TRBJ1-5	CASSTPDRGYQPQHF
-	TRBV5-1	TRBJ1-3	CASSLRGGISSGNTIYF
TRBD1	TRBV19	TRBJ1-1	CASTNRGRAEAFF
TRBD2	TRBV27	TRBJ2-7	CASSLGRGGPYEQYF
-	TRBV2	TRBJ1-6	CASQGDSFSYNSPLHF
-	TRBV5-4	TRBJ1-4	CASSFQGSYEKLFF
-	TRBV7-6	TRBJ2-1	CASSSQGYNEQFF
-	TRBV4-1	TRBJ2-1	CASSQVWRAYNEQFF
-	TRBV3-1/TRBV3-2	TRBJ1-2	CASRLQGGYGYTF
-	TRBV28	TRBJ1-6	CASSFETGTLHF